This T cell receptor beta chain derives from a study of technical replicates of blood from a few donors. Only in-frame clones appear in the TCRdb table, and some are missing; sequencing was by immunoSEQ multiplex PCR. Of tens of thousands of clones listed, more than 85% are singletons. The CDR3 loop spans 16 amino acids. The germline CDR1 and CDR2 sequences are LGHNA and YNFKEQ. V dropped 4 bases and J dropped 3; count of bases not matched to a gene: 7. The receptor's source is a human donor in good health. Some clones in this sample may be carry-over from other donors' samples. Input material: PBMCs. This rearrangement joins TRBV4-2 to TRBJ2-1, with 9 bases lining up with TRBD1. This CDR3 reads CASSPTTGGSYNEQFF. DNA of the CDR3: TGTGCCAGCAGCCCTACGACAGGGGGTAGCTACAATGAGCAGTTCTTC.